This TCR beta chain came from a study of blood T cell repertoires in COVID-19. CDR1 is LGHNT, CDR2 FRNRAP, per germline. This CDR3 region has 16 residues. V was shortened by 0 bases and J by 2 bases, with 13 bases between the two germline ends. TCRdb's table, derived via immunoSEQ multiplex PCR, lists solely in-frame clones and lacks some. Found here are about 36,000 clones, roughly 87% of them singletons; the top ten hold around 20%. The chain couples TRBV12-5 to TRBJ2-5; tentatively, D is TRBD2 (6 bases). The sequence derives from a man aged 55 to 70 with acute or convalescent COVID-19. The specimen sequenced was peripheral blood. This CDR3 reads CASGLVLAGKQETQYF. The CDR3 nucleotides read TGTGCTAGTGGTTTGGTATTGGCGGGGAAGCAAGAGACCCAGTACTTC.